These 15 T cell receptor beta chains share one sample of origin, sequenced in a study of T cells in Graves' hyperthyroidism and ophthalmopathy. TCR beta CDR3 region amplification was performed from RNA transcripts. The HTBI primer set was used in a first-round RT-PCR of the TCR CDR3. MiXCR was run by TCRdb on the multiplex PCR reads, yielding one entry per CDR3 protein. The sample carries roughly 600,000 distinct CDR3 sequences, 13% to 15% recorded once. Sequenced material: blood. These receptor sequences come from a woman aged 45-65 years with Graves' ophthalmopathy.

This clonotype turned up a few times. The chain carries TRBV5-5 and TRBJ1-3; TRBD1 aligns across 7 bases. This CDR3 is 16 amino acids long. After removal of 6 bases from V and 2 bases from J, the junction contained 11 bases not matched to a gene. CDR1 SGHKS and CDR2 YYEKEE come from the germline V gene (reference sequence). The CDR3 is CASIGTATIAGNTIYF. The CDR3 coding sequence is TGTGCCAGCATAGGGACAGCTACTATAGCTGGAAACACCATATATTTT.

The V call is TRBV27, the J call TRBJ2-6; D is unclear. Per the germline V gene, CDR1 is MNHEY and CDR2 is SMNVEV (reference sequence). This CDR3 has 17 residues. Trimming stripped 3 bases from V and 0 bases from J, with 12 bases between. CDR3 in DNA: TGTGCCAGCAGTTTCAGACCCCTTCTCTCTGGGGCCAACGTCCTGACTTTC. Translated: CASSFRPLLSGANVLTF.

This clonotype was seen repeatedly, ten times or more. The rearrangement joins TRBV20-1 to TRBJ1-1; D is unclear. The CDR3 runs 13 residues. The germline V gene has CDR1 DFQATT and CDR2 SNEGSKA (reference sequence). The V end was cut by 6 bases, the J end by 1 base, with 12 bases between. CDR3 in amino acids: CSASGWGNTEAFF. For the CDR3, the DNA is TGCAGTGCCTCCGGATGGGGGAACACTGAAGCTTTCTTT.

This clonotype occurred many times. The chain has TRBV7-9 and TRBJ2-5, with 10 bases that match TRBD2. Germline CDR1 reads SEHNR; CDR2 reads FQNEAQ (reference sequence). V shed 4 bases, J shed 1 base, and the junction held 3 bases outside the gene matches. The CDR3 totals 15 residues. The CDR3 bases are TGTGCCAGCAGCTCAACTAGCGGGGCCCAAGAGACCCAGTACTTC. Protein sequence: CASSSTSGAQETQYF.

This clonotype was counted ten times or more. CDR3 nucleotides: TGCAGTGCCCATCCGGGACAGGGGGCGAAATCTGGCGGCTACACCTTC. This translates into CSAHPGQGAKSGGYTF. This rearrangement joins TRBV20-1 to TRBJ1-2; 12 bases are shared with TRBD1. Germline V CDR1 and CDR2: DFQATT, SNEGSKA (reference sequence). V trimming: 6 bases; J trimming: 8 bases; junction bases outside the gene matches: 16. This CDR3 spans 16 amino acids.

This clonotype has more than one count but fewer than ten. Possible read error: a much larger clone is one base away. Because the CDR3 is missing its conserved closing phenylalanine or tryptophan, this is likely a read error. This sequence joins TRBV20-1 and TRBJ1-2; D not resolved. The length of the CDR3 is 13 residues. Germline lookup yields CDR1 DFQATT and CDR2 SNEGSKA (reference sequence). V shed 3 bases and J shed 2 bases, with 10 bases lying between them. The CDR3 DNA is TGCAGTGCTAGCCATATGGCCAACTATGGCTACACCCTC. Translation gives CSASHMANYGYTL.

The table lists this clonotype with many counts. The chain couples TRBV20-1 to TRBJ2-7; 9 bases are a match to TRBD1. This CDR3 region has 15 residues. V was pared by 6 bases and J by 1 base, with 10 bases of the junction left unmatched. Looked up from germline, CDR1 is DFQATT and CDR2 is SNEGSKA (reference sequence). CDR3 sequence reads: CSATHRGRLSYEQYF. The CDR3 DNA is TGCAGTGCAACACACAGGGGGCGTCTATCCTACGAGCAGTACTTC.

This clonotype was recorded at least ten times. V and J are TRBV7-8 and TRBJ1-2, with D uncertain. V was clipped by 2 bases and J by 6 bases, with 10 bases between them. CDR1 is SGHVS and CDR2 is FQNEAQ in the germline V gene. The CDR3 contains 13 residues. CDR3 sequence: CASSLLVGNGYTF. As DNA, the CDR3 is TGTGCCAGCAGCTTACTGGTGGGCAATGGCTACACCTTC.

This clonotype was counted at least ten times. The J gene is TRBJ2-1, the V gene TRBV12-3 or TRBV12-4, with 9 bases aligning to TRBD2. V shed 6 bases and J 4 bases; nucleotides not matched to a gene: 4. The CDR3 covers 14 residues. CDR3 region: CASSRLADYNEQFF. CDR3 bases: TGTGCCAGCAGCCGACTAGCGGATTACAATGAGCAGTTCTTC.

This clonotype was counted a few times. The CDR3 DNA is TGCAGTGCTAGAGATGAGGACACTGATGAAAAACTGTTTTTT. Translation: CSARDEDTDEKLFF. This sequence joins TRBV20-1 and TRBJ1-4; D possibly corresponds to TRBD1 (5 bases). The length of the CDR3 is 14 residues. CDR1 and CDR2 from the germline V gene are DFQATT and SNEGSKA (reference sequence). Trimming stripped 0 bases from V and 6 bases from J, with 11 bases between.

This clonotype is termed medium-sized (0.01 to 0.1%). The V call is TRBV28, the J call TRBJ2-1, with D tentatively TRBD1 or TRBD2 (7 bases each). CDR1 is MDHEN, CDR2 SYDVKM, per germline. The CDR3 is 17 amino acids. V lost 6 bases, J lost 1 base, and 19 bases lay in between. DNA for the CDR3: TGTGCCAGCAGGCACGAACTAGCGACAGGGTCCTACAATGAGCAGTTCTTC. Protein sequence: CASRHELATGSYNEQFF.

This clonotype has a handful of counts. The chain uses TRBV20-1 and TRBJ2-3, with a possible D match to TRBD2 (5 bases). There are 14 residues in the CDR3. V lost 4 bases to trimming and J lost 2 bases, with 13 bases between them. In germline, CDR1 is DFQATT, CDR2 SNEGSKA (reference sequence). The DNA of the CDR3 is TGCAGTGCTAAACGGAAGCGGTACACAGATACGCAGTATTTT. Protein product: CSAKRKRYTDTQYF.

This chain joins TRBV7-9 and TRBJ2-7; D uncertain. The V end lost 11 bases, the J end lost 2 bases, and 13 bases lay between the germline ends. CDR3 length: 12 residues. Per the germline V gene, CDR1 is SEHNR and CDR2 is FQNEAQ (reference sequence). DNA of the CDR3: TGTGCCTACAGCCGTGGCCCCTACGAGCAGTACTTC. Its protein product is CAYSRGPYEQYF. The full variable domain, its missing parts supplied by reference TRBV7-9 and TRBJ2-7, is DTGVSQNPRHKITKRGQNVTFRCDPISEHNRLYWYRQTLGQGPEFLTYFQNEAQLEKSRLLSDRFSAERPKGSFSTLEIQRTEQGDSAMYLCAYSRGPYEQYFGPGTRLTVT.

A note on this clonotype: This may be a read error: a much more frequent sequence differs by one nucleotide. J is TRBJ2-2 and V is TRBV4-3; D remains ambiguous. The DNA end is a closer match to TRBJ1-1, so the J assignment may be wrong. CDR1 and CDR2 from the germline V gene are LGHNA and YSLEER. The CDR3 consists of 15 residues. In nucleotides, the CDR3 is TGCGCCAGCAGCCAAGATCATGAGGCCGGGAATGGAGCTTTCTTT. It yields the protein CASSQDHEAGNGAFF.

The rearrangement uses TRBV24-1 and TRBJ2-5; D possibly matches TRBD1 or TRBD2 (5 bases each). This CDR3 contains 14 residues. V dropped 9 bases and J dropped 12 bases, with 25 bases sitting between them. Per the germline V gene, CDR1 is KGHDR and CDR2 is SFDVKD. The CDR3 coding sequence is TGTGCCACCGCCGGGACCCGATTGCCCTCTAGGAAGTACTTC. Translated: CATAGTRLPSRKYF.